These 26 T cell receptor beta chains came from one sample sequenced in a study of blood T cell repertoires in COVID-19. The data were produced by immunoSEQ multiplex PCR, yet TCRdb's version contains in-frame clones alone and is incomplete. The sample shows about 93,000 clones, 86% of them seen only once. The sequencing sample was made of peripheral blood. The receptor source for this set is a woman older than 75 with acute or convalescent COVID-19.

The chain links TRBV5-1 to TRBJ2-5, with TRBD1 identical over 8 bases. Germline trimming cut 0 bases from V and 3 bases from J; bases unmatched to any gene: 7. The CDR3 spans 16 residues. Looked up from germline, CDR1 is SGHRS and CDR2 is YFSETQ. The CDR3 DNA sequence: TGCGCCAGCAGCTTGGGGACAGGGAGACGAAAAGAGACCCAGTACTTC. As protein: CASSLGTGRRKETQYF.

This chain uses TRBV24-1 with TRBJ2-5; a possible D gene is TRBD2 (6 bases). The CDR3 is 16 residues long. Germline V lookup: CDR1 KGHDR, CDR2 SFDVKD. Trimming shortened V by 6 bases and J by 0 bases, and 16 bases separated the two germline ends. CDR3 nucleotide sequence: TGTGCCACCAGTCAACCCCTGGCGGGGTACCAAGAGACCCAGTACTTC. Translated, it gives CATSQPLAGYQETQYF.

The gene calls are TRBV19 and TRBJ1-1; TRBD1 matches 7 bases. CDR1 is LNHDA and CDR2 is SQIVND in the germline V gene (reference sequence). The CDR3 loop spans 14 amino acids. Unmatched junction bases numbered 5, after V lost 6 bases and J lost 1 base. In DNA form, the CDR3 reads TGTGCCAGTAGATACAGGGGCTCGAACACTGAAGCTTTCTTT. Its translation: CASRYRGSNTEAFF.

This clone appeared once. This sequence joins TRBV7-2 and TRBJ1-1, with D perhaps TRBD1 (6 bases). V was trimmed by 6 bases and J by 8 bases, leaving 16 bases between them. Germline-derived CDR1 and CDR2 are SGHTA and FQGNSA. The CDR3 runs 13 residues. This chain's CDR3 is CASRLRGGTEAFF. CDR3 nucleotide sequence: TGTGCCAGCAGGTTAAGGGGGGGGACAGAAGCTTTCTTT.

This chain connects TRBV10-1 to TRBJ2-3; 12 nucleotides agree with TRBD2. Germline V gene lookup returns CDR1 WNHNN and CDR2 SYGVQD (reference sequence). With V trimmed by 1 base and J by 4 bases, 9 bases remained unmatched. This CDR3 spans 18 amino acids. CDR3 in DNA: TGCGCCAGCAGTGAGTTTAGGACTAGCGGGGCCTCGGCAGATACGCAGTATTTT. Translated, it gives CASSEFRTSGASADTQYF.

This chain uses TRBV6-5 with TRBJ2-5; 8 bases align to TRBD2. This CDR3 comprises 14 residues. The V gene's germline CDR1 is MNHEY and CDR2 SVGAGI. Trimming took 8 bases from V and 4 from J; bases not matched to a gene: 9. The CDR3 nucleotides are TGTGCCAGCTCTGGGCGGGGGGCCCTAGAGACCCAGTACTTC. It codes for CASSGRGALETQYF.

The rearrangement joins TRBV3-1 (or the pseudogene TRBV3-2) to TRBJ2-1; TRBD1 aligns across 7 bases. Germline assignment: CDR1 LGHDT and CDR2 YNNKEL (reference sequence). V was pared by 4 bases and J by 5 bases, with 14 bases of the junction left unmatched. The CDR3 has 17 residues. The CDR3 DNA is TGTGCCAGCAGCCCCACAAAGACAGGGAGATGGCACAATGAGCAGTTCTTC. Its protein product is CASSPTKTGRWHNEQFF.

The chain carries TRBV24-1 and TRBJ1-1, with 8 bases identical to TRBD1. Germline V lookup: CDR1 KGHDR, CDR2 SFDVKD. V gave up 4 bases and J gave up 5 bases; unmatched junction bases: 8. The CDR3 has 15 amino acids. CDR3 residues: CATSENTGGRTEAFF. The CDR3 nucleotides read TGTGCCACCAGTGAGAACACAGGGGGTCGGACTGAAGCTTTCTTT.

The chain carries TRBV2 and TRBJ2-2, with TRBD1 as a possible D gene (6 bases). Germline lookup yields CDR1 SNHLY and CDR2 FYNNEI. Trimming stripped 1 base from V and 1 base from J, with 13 bases between. CDR3 size: 17 residues. Here the CDR3 DNA reads TGTGCCAGCAGTGAAGGAGAATCAGGGGAGAACACCGGGGAGCTGTTTTTT. It yields the protein CASSEGESGENTGELFF.

The V and J genes are TRBV5-1 and TRBJ1-1; no clear D. Germline V gives CDR1 SGHRS, CDR2 YFSETQ. This CDR3 spans 14 amino acids. V lost 0 bases to trimming and J lost 4 bases, with 10 bases between them. The CDR3 here is CASSLDSRGTEAFF. CDR3 in DNA: TGCGCCAGCAGCTTGGACTCGCGGGGCACTGAAGCTTTCTTT. The entire variable domain, with the rest obtained from reference TRBV5-1 and TRBJ1-1, is as follows: KAGVTQTPRYLIKTRGQQVTLSCSPISGHRSVSWYQQTPGQGLQFLFEYFSETQRNKGNFPGRFSGRQFSNSRSEMNVSTLELGDSALYLCASSLDSRGTEAFFGQGTRLTVV.

This sequence joins TRBV28 and TRBJ2-4; 8 nucleotides align to TRBD2. CDR1 and CDR2 (germline): MDHEN, SYDVKM. This CDR3 spans 16 amino acids. Losses at the gene ends were 5 bases for V and 7 bases for J; bases not matched to a gene: 13. This CDR3 reads CASSTPGVAGTNIQYF. As DNA, the CDR3 is TGTGCCAGCAGTACGCCCGGGGTAGCGGGGACGAACATTCAGTACTTC.

This clone was detected a few times. The chain recombines TRBV3-1 (or the pseudogene TRBV3-2) with TRBJ2-7, with 9 bases lining up with TRBD1. The CDR3 contains 15 residues. The germline gives CDR1 LGHDT, CDR2 YNNKEL (reference sequence). With 0 bases clipped from V and 4 bases from J, the junction kept 4 bases outside the gene matches. CDR3 protein: CASSQDDRGWYEQYF. The DNA for the CDR3 is TGTGCCAGCAGCCAAGACGACAGGGGGTGGTACGAGCAGTACTTC.

This clone was counted a few times. CDR3 nucleotides: TGTGCCAGCAGTCCCCGACAGGGTTGGTCGAACACCGGGGAGCTGTTTTTT. The encoded protein is CASSPRQGWSNTGELFF. The chain is built from TRBV27 and TRBJ2-2; 7 nucleotides agree with TRBD1. Germline CDR1 is MNHEY and CDR2 is SMNVEV (reference sequence). CDR3 size: 17 residues. The trim removed 5 bases at V and 0 bases at J, leaving 9 bases unmatched.

This clone was counted between two and nine times. The chain employs TRBV9 and TRBJ1-6, with D hard to call. CDR1 is SGDLS and CDR2 is YYNGEE in the germline V gene. Trimming took 4 bases from V and 4 from J, leaving 12 bases between them. The CDR3 consists of 15 residues. The CDR3 reads CASSTGPYYNSPLHF. The DNA of the CDR3 is TGTGCCAGCAGCACCGGTCCCTATTATAATTCACCCCTCCACTTT.

The J gene is TRBJ1-2, the V gene TRBV2, with 8 bases matching TRBD1. J was trimmed by 5 bases and V by 6 bases; bases with no gene match: 8. The CDR3 spans 14 residues. Germline-derived CDR1 and CDR2 are SNHLY and FYNNEI. Written as DNA, the CDR3 is TGTGCCAGCAGCCGGGACAGGAGTTCATATGGCTACACCTTC. Its protein is CASSRDRSSYGYTF.

Points on this clone: One junction end does not reproduce the germline sequence, and a read error may be involved. The rearrangement uses TRBV5-4 and TRBJ2-3, with 8 positions matching TRBD1. The germline CDR1 and CDR2 sequences are SGHNT and YYREEE (reference sequence). The CDR3 has 14 residues. The CDR3 loop is CASTLDRAADTQYF. DNA of the CDR3: TGTGCCAGCACCTTGGACAGGGCGGCAGATACGCAGTATTTT.

The chain uses TRBV6-1 and TRBJ1-3, with D maybe TRBD1 (5 bases). The V gene lost 1 base and the J gene lost 8 bases, with 15 bases spanning the gap. Germline CDR1 reads MNHNS; CDR2 reads SASEGT. CDR3 size: 15 residues. CDR3 nucleotide sequence: TGTGCCAGCAGTGAAGGACGAAACCGGGGGGACACCATATATTTT. This encodes CASSEGRNRGDTIYF.

The V gene is TRBV6-6, the J gene TRBJ1-3; perhaps TRBD1 as D (6 bases). Germline V gene data show CDR1 as MNHNY and CDR2 as SVGAGI (reference sequence). The V and J ends lost 4 bases and 0 bases respectively, with 13 bases between them. The CDR3 runs 16 residues. CDR3: CASSFGGLLSGNTIYF. DNA of the CDR3: TGTGCCAGCAGTTTCGGGGGGCTACTCTCTGGAAACACCATATATTTT.

The V gene is TRBV10-3, the J gene TRBJ2-7; the D gene is possibly TRBD1 (6 bases). This CDR3 comprises 14 residues. V dropped 3 bases and J dropped 2 bases, with 11 bases sitting between them. In germline, CDR1 is ENHRY, CDR2 SYGVKD. The CDR3 here is CAISDTTGPYEQYF. As DNA, the CDR3 is TGTGCCATCAGTGACACAACAGGGCCCTACGAGCAGTACTTC.

This clone was counted between two and nine times. Other DNA sequences in the same sample also yield this CDR3. The chain links TRBV18 to TRBJ1-1, with D possibly being TRBD1 (6 bases). V was cut by 6 bases and J by 3 bases, with 11 bases left in between. This CDR3 has 13 residues. Germline CDR1 and CDR2: KGHSH and LQKENI. CDR3 sequence (DNA): TGTGCCAGCTCTCTTCGGACAGACACTGAAGCTTTCTTT. Translation gives CASSLRTDTEAFF.

The V call is TRBV12-3 or TRBV12-4, the J call TRBJ2-5; D is perhaps TRBD2 (5 bases). This CDR3 is built from 13 residues. Trimming removed 2 bases from V and 2 bases from J, with 6 bases in between. The CDR3 spells CASSLSGQETQYF. CDR3 coding DNA: TGTGCCAGCAGTTTATCGGGACAAGAGACCCAGTACTTC.

The rearrangement joins TRBV29-1 to TRBJ2-1; 10 bases map to TRBD2. V was pared by 7 bases and J by 4 bases, with 7 bases of the junction left unmatched. The CDR3 spans 14 residues. CDR1 SQVTM and CDR2 ANQGSEA come from the germline V gene. The DNA for the CDR3 is TGCAGCGGAACCGGGACTAGCGCGTACAATGAGCAGTTCTTC. This codes for CSGTGTSAYNEQFF.

This chain connects TRBV11-2 to TRBJ1-1; tentatively, D is TRBD1 (6 bases). In germline, CDR1 is SGHAT, CDR2 FQNNGV. V was cut by 5 bases and J by 5 bases, with 12 bases left in between. The CDR3 loop spans 13 amino acids. Here the CDR3 reads CASSPRRGTEAFF. CDR3 in DNA: TGTGCCAGCAGCCCTCGCAGGGGTACTGAAGCTTTCTTT.

This clone was detected once. The chain has TRBV6-5 and TRBJ2-7, with D possibly matching TRBD2 (6 bases). The CDR3 has 14 amino acids. The germline gives CDR1 MNHEY, CDR2 SVGAGI. Deletions cut 2 bases from V and 4 bases from J, with 12 bases between. The CDR3 coding sequence is TGTGCCAGCAGTTACAAGCGGGCGAGGTACGAGCAGTACTTC. It translates to CASSYKRARYEQYF.

The CDR3 loop is CASSLAQGAGELFF. The DNA for the CDR3 is TGCGCCAGCAGCTTGGCCCAGGGGGCCGGGGAGCTGTTTTTT. The chain joins TRBV5-1 to TRBJ2-2; the match to TRBD1 covers 7 bases. V lost 0 bases, J lost 6 bases, and 2 bases stayed unmatched. Germline V gene sequence: CDR1 SGHRS, CDR2 YFSETQ. This CDR3 has 14 amino acids.

The V call is TRBV5-5, the J call TRBJ2-1, with TRBD2 matching 7 bases. The CDR3 is 13 amino acids. The germline V gene encodes CDR1 SGHKS and CDR2 YYEKEE (reference sequence). The junction had 2 bases not matched to a gene; V was cut back by 1 base and J by 7 bases. The CDR3: CASSLPGGNEQFF. The CDR3, as DNA: TGTGCCAGCAGCTTGCCCGGGGGGAATGAGCAGTTCTTC.